This T cell receptor (beta chain) was documented in a study of T cells after yellow fever vaccination. TCRdb passed the 5' RACE reads through MiXCR, listing each CDR3 protein once. The sample lists some 73,000 distinct CDR3 sequences; about 7.7% were seen once. The CDR3 loop spans 13 amino acids. V gave up 8 bases and J gave up 5 bases, with 13 bases separating them. Germline CDR1 and CDR2: ENHRY and SYGVKD. This specimen consisted of CD8+ T cells sorted from PBMCs, obtained on the day of the yellow fever booster vaccination. This clonotype was sampled from a man aged 25 to 45 who received the YFV17D yellow fever vaccine. This chain joins TRBV10-3 and TRBJ2-1; D is perhaps TRBD1 (6 bases). CDR3 sequence reads: CAIEGDMNNEQFF. CDR3 DNA: TGTGCCATCGAAGGGGACATGAACAATGAGCAGTTCTTC.